The clone carrying this T cell receptor beta chain was detected many times. Its antigen is undetermined. V was pared by 3 bases and J by 8 bases, with 6 bases of the junction left unmatched. This CDR3 region has 16 residues. Regarding time point: newly diagnosed GD, antithyroid drugs for less than 3 months. The TCR library was made from RNA that had been extracted from PBMCs in TRIzol. This entry is derived from a study of regulatory T cells in long-lasting Graves disease. Study-wide results and limits: Patients with persistent Graves' had lower TCR diversity than newly diagnosed patients.

Combining iRepertoire HTBI primers with Arm-PCR of CDR3 regions, the authors built TCR beta libraries. MiXCR, run by TCRdb on the multiplex PCR reads, gives a single entry per CDR3 protein. The sample comprises roughly 500,000 distinct CDR3 sequences, around 13% of which are singletons, and around 10% rests with the top ten. The data were also submitted as part of a second study, on T cells in Graves' hyperthyroidism and ophthalmopathy.

The receptor comes from a woman aged 25 to 39 with Graves disease. The gene calls are TRBV12-3 or TRBV12-4 and TRBJ2-1; TRBD2 matches 14 bases. This specimen consisted of peripheral blood mononuclear cells (PBMCs), obtained at new diagnosis, from a patient treated with antithyroid drugs. CDR3 sequence (DNA): TGTGCCAGCAGTTTGGGGACTAGCGGGAGTTTCTATGAGCAGTTCTTC. Protein sequence: CASSLGTSGSFYEQFF.